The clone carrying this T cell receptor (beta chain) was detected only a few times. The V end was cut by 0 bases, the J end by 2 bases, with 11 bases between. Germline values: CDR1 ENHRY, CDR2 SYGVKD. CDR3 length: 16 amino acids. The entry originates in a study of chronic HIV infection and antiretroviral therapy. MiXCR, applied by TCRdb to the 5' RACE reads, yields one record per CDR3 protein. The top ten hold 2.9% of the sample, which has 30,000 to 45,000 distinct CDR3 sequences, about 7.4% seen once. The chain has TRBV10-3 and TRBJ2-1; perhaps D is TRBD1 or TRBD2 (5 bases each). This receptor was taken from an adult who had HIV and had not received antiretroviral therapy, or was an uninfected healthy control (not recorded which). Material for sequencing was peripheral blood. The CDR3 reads CAISESRGVTYNEQFF. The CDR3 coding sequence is TGTGCCATCAGTGAGTCACGAGGGGTCACCTACAATGAGCAGTTCTTC.